Listed below are T cell receptor beta chains from one sample, sequenced in a study of cytomegalovirus exposure and HLA in healthy donors. Measured with immunoSEQ multiplex PCR; TCRdb has only the in-frame clones, and not every one. The sample gives roughly 150,000 clones, 81% of which show up once; 1% to 1.5% is in the top ten. The sequencing input was PBMCs. These receptors were collected from a man aged 45-60 years in good health and CMV-seropositive. CDR3s include the opening cysteine and the closing phenylalanine or tryptophan. D genes are given only for firm matches. Expanded clones are given a class, and other clones once, few, many or no size at all.

V gene: TRBV28
clone size: once
J gene: TRBJ2-6
D gene: NA
CDR3 protein: CASSSGGSGANVLTF
CDR3 DNA: TGTGCCAGCAGCTCAGGGGGGTCTGGGGCCAACGTCCTGACTTTC

V gene: TRBV9
clone size: few
J gene: TRBJ2-7
D gene: NA
CDR3 protein: CASSVGPGRDEQYF
CDR3 DNA: TGTGCCAGCAGCGTAGGCCCAGGGCGCGACGAGCAGTACTTC

V gene: TRBV2
clone size: NA
J gene: TRBJ1-6
D gene: NA
CDR3 protein: CASKVDGLNSPLHF
CDR3 DNA: TGTGCCAGCAAGGTTGACGGACTTAATTCACCCCTCCACTTT

V gene: TRBV2
clone size: NA
J gene: TRBJ2-2
D gene: NA
CDR3 protein: CASIGGLGTGELFF
CDR3 DNA: TGTGCCAGCATTGGGGGGTTAGGAACCGGGGAGCTGTTTTTT

V gene: TRBV6-4
clone size: NA
J gene: TRBJ2-7
D gene: NA
CDR3 protein: CASSPEEGAYEQYF
CDR3 DNA: TGTGCCAGCAGCCCCGAGGAGGGTGCCTACGAGCAGTACTTC

V gene: TRBV5-1
clone size: once
J gene: TRBJ1-6
D gene: TRBD1
CDR3 protein: CASRDRADNSPLHF
CDR3 DNA: TGCGCCAGCAGGGACAGGGCCGACAATTCACCCCTCCACTTT

V gene: TRBV28
clone size: NA
J gene: TRBJ1-6
D gene: TRBD1
CDR3 protein: CASLPGTVNNSPLHF
CDR3 DNA: TGTGCCAGCCTCCCTGGGACAGTCAATAATTCACCCCTCCACTTT

V gene: TRBV7-8
clone size: NA
J gene: TRBJ2-2
D gene: NA
CDR3 protein: CASSFGLDGELFF
CDR3 DNA: TGTGCCAGCAGCTTCGGACTTGACGGGGAGCTGTTTTTT

V gene: TRBV5-1
clone size: NA
J gene: TRBJ1-5
D gene: NA
CDR3 protein: CASSLELNQPQHF
CDR3 DNA: TGCGCCAGCAGCTTGGAGCTGAATCAGCCCCAGCATTTT

V gene: TRBV5-1
clone size: NA
J gene: TRBJ2-6
D gene: NA
CDR3 protein: CASSTTGGANVLTF
CDR3 DNA: TGCGCCAGCAGCACAACGGGGGGGGCCAACGTCCTGACTTTC

V gene: TRBV10-3
clone size: NA
J gene: TRBJ2-7
D gene: TRBD1
CDR3 protein: CAISEPDRGPEQYF
CDR3 DNA: TGTGCCATCAGTGAACCCGACAGGGGTCCCGAGCAGTACTTC

V gene: TRBV18
clone size: NA
J gene: TRBJ2-7
D gene: NA
CDR3 protein: CASSPPAGRQNEQYF
CDR3 DNA: TGTGCCAGCTCACCACCGGCAGGGAGGCAAAACGAGCAGTACTTC

V gene: TRBV30
clone size: NA
J gene: TRBJ2-3
D gene: NA
CDR3 protein: CAWSVVHPSTDTQYF
CDR3 DNA: TGTGCCTGGAGTGTAGTACATCCTAGCACAGATACGCAGTATTTT